Listed here are 7 T cell receptor beta chains from one sample, sequenced in a study of blood T cells in healthy people across ages (dated by TCRdb to 2013 to 2016). Library preparation used 5' RACE. The reads were generated on an Illumina HiSeq 2500. A second roughly 7 to 11 cycle PCR used a sample-barcoded 5' primer and a J-beta primer mix. Using fastp at Q25 and MiXCR, TCRdb reprocessed the public reads and kept productive beta chains. Rows merge per CDR3 protein into single entries with the most common DNA and genes. In all, the sample holds 550,000 to 650,000 distinct CDR3 sequences, and roughly 31% of those were seen once. The ten largest clonotypes hold more than 15% of the sample. The sequenced sample consisted of blood. These receptor sequences come from an elderly woman in good health.

In regard to this clonotype: One base away lies a much larger clone, so this may be a sequencing read error. Written as DNA, the CDR3 is TGCAGTGCTAGTAGTCTACCGGGACTAGCGACCGAGACCCAGTACTTC. This translates into CSASSLPGLATETQYF. V gene TRBV20-1 combines with J gene TRBJ2-4; 10 nucleotides align to TRBD2. The end of the DNA aligns better with TRBJ2-5, so the J call may be wrong. CDR1 is DFQATT and CDR2 is SNEGSKA in the germline V gene (reference sequence). CDR3 size: 16 residues.

V gene TRBV27 combines with J gene TRBJ2-3; possible D gene TRBD2, 5 bases. The CDR3 spans 14 residues. Trimming stripped 3 bases from V and 2 bases from J, with 9 bases between. The germline V gene has CDR1 MNHEY and CDR2 SMNVEV (reference sequence). The CDR3 loop reads CASSFVTNTDTQYF. The DNA of the CDR3 is TGTGCCAGCAGTTTCGTGACTAACACAGATACGCAGTATTTT.

This clonotype appeared a single time. A much larger clone lies one base from this, so it may be a read error. This chain connects TRBV7-2 to TRBJ1-5; D possibly corresponds to TRBD1 (6 bases). CDR3 size: 15 residues. Germline values: CDR1 SGHTA, CDR2 FQGNSA. In DNA form, the CDR3 reads TGTGCCAGCAGCCAGGGCGGCAGGGGATATCAGCCCCAGAATTTT. Its protein product is CASSQGGRGYQPQNF.

A few counts support this clonotype. The V gene is TRBV5-6, the J gene TRBJ2-2, with a possible D match to TRBD1 (5 bases). Germline V gene lookup returns CDR1 SGHDT and CDR2 YYEEEE. CDR3 length: 15 residues. V was clipped by 6 bases and J by 5 bases, with 17 bases between them. CDR3 DNA: TGTGCCAGCACCCAAGGGTACAGGCCAACCGGGGAGCTGTTTTTT. It translates to CASTQGYRPTGELFF. The full variable domain, rest sourced from reference TRBV5-6 and TRBJ2-2, is DAGVTQSPTHLIKTRGQQVTLRCSPKSGHDTVSWYQQALGQGPQFIFQYYEEEERQRGNFPDRFSGHQFPNYSSELNVNALLLGDSALYLCASTQGYRPTGELFFGEGSRLTVL.

This clonotype was found a few times. V usage is TRBV7-3 and J usage is TRBJ1-1, with 7 bases identical to TRBD1. Losses at the gene ends were 5 bases for V and 4 bases for J; bases not matched to a gene: 7. Looked up from germline, CDR1 is SGHTA and CDR2 is FQGTGA. The CDR3 spans 14 residues. As DNA, the CDR3 is TGTGCCAGCAGCCGTAGACAGGGAGCCACTGAAGCTTTCTTT. It is translated as CASSRRQGATEAFF. The variable domain in full, completed from reference TRBV7-3 and TRBJ1-1, reads GAGVSQTPSNKVTEKGKYVELRCDPISGHTALYWYRQSLGQGPEFLIYFQGTGAADDSGLPNDRFFAVRPEGSVSTLKIQRTERGDSAVYLCASSRRQGATEAFFGQGTRLTVV.

This clonotype was counted at least ten times. The rearrangement joins TRBV7-3 to TRBJ2-3; the D gene is possibly TRBD2 (6 bases). Trimming took off 2 bases at V and 0 bases at J, with 12 bases between the two ends. The CDR3 is made up of 16 amino acids. The germline gives CDR1 SGHTA, CDR2 FQGTGA. CDR3 DNA sequence: TGTGCCAGCAGCTTATATGCTCGGGGGAGCACAGATACGCAGTATTTT. Its protein is CASSLYARGSTDTQYF.

V usage is TRBV7-9 and J usage is TRBJ1-2, with 8 nucleotides matching TRBD1. Germline V gene sequence: CDR1 SEHNR, CDR2 FQNEAQ (reference sequence). This CDR3 is built from 15 residues. Germline trimming cut 4 bases from V and 0 bases from J; bases unmatched to any gene: 4. CDR3 region: CASSYRTGSNYGYTF. Written as DNA, the CDR3 is TGTGCCAGCAGCTATCGGACAGGGTCTAACTATGGCTACACCTTC.